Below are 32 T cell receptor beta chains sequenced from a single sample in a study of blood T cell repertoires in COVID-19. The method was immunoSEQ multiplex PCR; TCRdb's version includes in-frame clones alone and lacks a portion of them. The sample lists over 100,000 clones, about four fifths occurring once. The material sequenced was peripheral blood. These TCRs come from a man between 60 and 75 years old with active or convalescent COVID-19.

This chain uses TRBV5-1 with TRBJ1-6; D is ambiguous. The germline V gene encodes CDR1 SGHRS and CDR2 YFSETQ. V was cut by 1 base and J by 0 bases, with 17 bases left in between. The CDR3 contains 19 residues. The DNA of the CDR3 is TGCGCCAGCAGCTTGTTTGCCCACGACCCTAGCTCCTATAATTCACCCCTCCACTTT. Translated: CASSLFAHDPSSYNSPLHF.

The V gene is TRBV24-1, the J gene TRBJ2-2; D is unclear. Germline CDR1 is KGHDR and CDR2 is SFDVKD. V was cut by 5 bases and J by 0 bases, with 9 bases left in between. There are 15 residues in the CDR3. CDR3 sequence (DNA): TGTGCCACCAGTGGGAGAACTTCGAACACCGGGGAGCTGTTTTTT. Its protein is CATSGRTSNTGELFF.

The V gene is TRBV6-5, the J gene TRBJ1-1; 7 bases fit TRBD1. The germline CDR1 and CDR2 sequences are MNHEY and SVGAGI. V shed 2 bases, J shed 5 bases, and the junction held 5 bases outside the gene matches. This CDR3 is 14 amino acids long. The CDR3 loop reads CASSYEGAPTEAFF. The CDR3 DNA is TGTGCCAGCAGTTACGAGGGGGCGCCAACTGAAGCTTTCTTT.

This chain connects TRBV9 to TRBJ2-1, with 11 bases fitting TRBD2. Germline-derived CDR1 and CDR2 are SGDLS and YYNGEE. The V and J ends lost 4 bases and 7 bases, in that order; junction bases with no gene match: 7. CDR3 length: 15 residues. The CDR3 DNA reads TGTGCCAGCAGCACTACTAGCGGGAGTAGTAATGAGCAGTTCTTC. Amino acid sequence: CASSTTSGSSNEQFF. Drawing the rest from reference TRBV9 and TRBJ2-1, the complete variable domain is DSGVTQTPKHLITATGQRVTLRCSPRSGDLSVYWYQQSLDQGLQFLIQYYNGEERAKGNILERFSAQQFPDLHSELNLSSLELGDSALYFCASSTTSGSSNEQFFGPGTRLTVL.

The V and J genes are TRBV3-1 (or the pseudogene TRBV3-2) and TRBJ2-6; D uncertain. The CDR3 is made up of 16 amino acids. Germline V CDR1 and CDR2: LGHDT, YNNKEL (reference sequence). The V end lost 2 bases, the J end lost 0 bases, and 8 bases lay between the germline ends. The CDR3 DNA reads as TGTGCCAGCAGCCAAACGCTAAGCTCTGGGGCCAACGTCCTGACTTTC. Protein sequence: CASSQTLSSGANVLTF.

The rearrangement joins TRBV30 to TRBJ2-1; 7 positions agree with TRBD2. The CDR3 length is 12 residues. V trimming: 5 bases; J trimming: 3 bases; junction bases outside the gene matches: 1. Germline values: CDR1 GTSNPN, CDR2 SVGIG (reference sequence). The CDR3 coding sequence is TGTGCCTGGGCTAGCGGCTACAATGAGCAGTTCTTC. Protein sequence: CAWASGYNEQFF.

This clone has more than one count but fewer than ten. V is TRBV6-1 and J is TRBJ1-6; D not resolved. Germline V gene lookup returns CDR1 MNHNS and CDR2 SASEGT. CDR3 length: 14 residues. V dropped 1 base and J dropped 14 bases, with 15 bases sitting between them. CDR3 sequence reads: CASSEGGAPSTLHF. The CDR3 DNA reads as TGTGCCAGCAGTGAAGGTGGAGCCCCCTCGACCCTCCACTTT.

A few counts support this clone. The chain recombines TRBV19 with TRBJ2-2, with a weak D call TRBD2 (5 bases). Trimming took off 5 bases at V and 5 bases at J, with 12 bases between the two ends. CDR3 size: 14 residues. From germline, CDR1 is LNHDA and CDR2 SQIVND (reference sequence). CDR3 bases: TGTGCCAGTAGTCTAGCCCGAGGAACCGGGGAGCTGTTTTTT. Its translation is CASSLARGTGELFF.

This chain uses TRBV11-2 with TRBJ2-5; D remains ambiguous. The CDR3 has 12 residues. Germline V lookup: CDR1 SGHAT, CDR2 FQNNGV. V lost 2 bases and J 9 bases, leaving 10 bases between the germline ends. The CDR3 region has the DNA TGTGCCAGCAGCTTAAACGCGGATGCCCAGTACTTC. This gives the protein CASSLNADAQYF.

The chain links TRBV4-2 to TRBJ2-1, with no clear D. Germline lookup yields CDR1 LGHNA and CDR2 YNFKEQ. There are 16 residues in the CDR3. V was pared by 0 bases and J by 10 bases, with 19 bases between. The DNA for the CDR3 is TGTGCCAGCAGCCAAGACACCCAGTTCCGGAGCTGGGAGCAGTTCTTC. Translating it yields CASSQDTQFRSWEQFF.

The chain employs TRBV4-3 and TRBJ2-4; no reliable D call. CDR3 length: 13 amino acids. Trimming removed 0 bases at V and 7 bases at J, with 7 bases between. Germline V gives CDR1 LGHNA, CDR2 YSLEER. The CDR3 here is CASSQDHGNIQYF. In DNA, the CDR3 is TGCGCCAGCAGCCAAGATCATGGCAACATTCAGTACTTC.

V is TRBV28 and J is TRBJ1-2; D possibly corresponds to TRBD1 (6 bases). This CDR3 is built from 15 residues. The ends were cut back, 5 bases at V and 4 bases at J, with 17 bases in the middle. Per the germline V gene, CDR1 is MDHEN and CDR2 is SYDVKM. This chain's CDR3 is CASSPRQETGYGYTF. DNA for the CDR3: TGTGCCAGCAGTCCTCGACAGGAAACGGGCTATGGCTACACCTTC.

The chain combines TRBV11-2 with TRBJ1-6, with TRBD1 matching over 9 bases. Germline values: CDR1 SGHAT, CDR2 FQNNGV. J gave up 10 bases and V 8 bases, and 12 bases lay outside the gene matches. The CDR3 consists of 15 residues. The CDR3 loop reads CASEPGQGFRSPLHF. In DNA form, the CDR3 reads TGTGCCAGCGAGCCGGGACAGGGCTTTCGCTCACCCCTCCACTTT. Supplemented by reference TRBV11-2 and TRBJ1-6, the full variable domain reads EAGVAQSPRYKIIEKRQSVAFWCNPISGHATLYWYQQILGQGPKLLIQFQNNGVVDDSQLPKDRFSAERLKGVDSTLKIQPAKLEDSAVYLCASEPGQGFRSPLHFGNGTRLTVT.

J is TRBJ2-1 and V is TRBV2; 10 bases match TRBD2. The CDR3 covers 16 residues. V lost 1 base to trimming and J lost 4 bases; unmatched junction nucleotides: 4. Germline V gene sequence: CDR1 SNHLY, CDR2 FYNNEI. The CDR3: CASSEGASGGYNEQFF. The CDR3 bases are TGTGCCAGCAGTGAAGGGGCTAGCGGGGGATACAATGAGCAGTTCTTC.

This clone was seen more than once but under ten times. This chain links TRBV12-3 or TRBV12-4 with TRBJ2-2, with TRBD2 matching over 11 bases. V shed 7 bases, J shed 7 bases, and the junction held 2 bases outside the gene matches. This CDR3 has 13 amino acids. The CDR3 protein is CASKLAGVGELFF. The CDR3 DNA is TGTGCCAGCAAACTAGCGGGAGTCGGGGAGCTGTTTTTT.

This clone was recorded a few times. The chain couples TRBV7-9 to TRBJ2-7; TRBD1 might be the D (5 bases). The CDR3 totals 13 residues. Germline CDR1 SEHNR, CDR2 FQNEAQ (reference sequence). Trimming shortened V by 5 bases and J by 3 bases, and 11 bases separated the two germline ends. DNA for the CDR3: TGTGCCAGCAGCCCAGGAAGGGGCTACGAGCAGTACTTC. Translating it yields CASSPGRGYEQYF. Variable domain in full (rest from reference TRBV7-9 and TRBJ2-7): DTGVSQNPRHKITKRGQNVTFRCDPISEHNRLYWYRQTLGQGPEFLTYFQNEAQLEKSRLLSDRFSAERPKGSFSTLEIQRTEQGDSAMYLCASSPGRGYEQYFGPGTRLTVT.

In DNA form, the CDR3 reads TGTGCCAGCAGCACCAACAGGGGTCAGGAGGGAGATACGCAGTATTTT. Translating gives CASSTNRGQEGDTQYF. V gene TRBV21-1 combines with J gene TRBJ2-3; the table assigns TRBD1, which was not confirmed against the DNA. TRBV21-1 is tagged as a pseudogene. CDR3 size: 16 residues.

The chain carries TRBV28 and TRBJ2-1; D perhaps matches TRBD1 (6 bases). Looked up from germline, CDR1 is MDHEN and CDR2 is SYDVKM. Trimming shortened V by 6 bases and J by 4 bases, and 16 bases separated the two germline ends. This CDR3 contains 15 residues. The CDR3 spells CASRGSGQRYNEQFF. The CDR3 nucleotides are TGTGCCAGCAGGGGGTCGGGACAAAGGTACAATGAGCAGTTCTTC.

The CDR3 region is CASQGRLGANVLTF. CDR3 nucleotides: TGTGCCTCCCAGGGGAGACTTGGGGCCAACGTCCTGACTTTC. This sequence joins TRBV19 and TRBJ2-6; a possible D gene is TRBD1 (6 bases). Per germline, CDR1 LNHDA and CDR2 SQIVND (reference sequence). V dropped 11 bases and J dropped 3 bases, with 14 bases sitting between them. The CDR3 is 14 amino acids.

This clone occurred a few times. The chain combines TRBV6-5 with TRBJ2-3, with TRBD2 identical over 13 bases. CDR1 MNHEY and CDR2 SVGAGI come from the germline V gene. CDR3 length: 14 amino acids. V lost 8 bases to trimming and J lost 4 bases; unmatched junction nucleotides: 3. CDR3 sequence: CASRLAGGSDTQYF. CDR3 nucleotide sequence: TGTGCCAGCCGACTAGCGGGAGGCTCAGATACGCAGTATTTT.

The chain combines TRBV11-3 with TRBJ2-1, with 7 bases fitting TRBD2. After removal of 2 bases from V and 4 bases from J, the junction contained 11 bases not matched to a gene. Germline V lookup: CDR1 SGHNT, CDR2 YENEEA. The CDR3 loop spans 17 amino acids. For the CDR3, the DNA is TGTGCCAGCAGCTTACGGGGGTCTAGCGGCCGTTACAATGAGCAGTTCTTC. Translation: CASSLRGSSGRYNEQFF. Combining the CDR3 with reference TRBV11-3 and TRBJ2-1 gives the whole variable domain EAGVVQSPRYKIIEKKQPVAFWCNPISGHNTLYWYLQNLGQGPELLIRYENEEAVDDSQLPKDRFSAERLKGVDSTLKIQPAELGDSAVYLCASSLRGSSGRYNEQFFGPGTRLTVL.

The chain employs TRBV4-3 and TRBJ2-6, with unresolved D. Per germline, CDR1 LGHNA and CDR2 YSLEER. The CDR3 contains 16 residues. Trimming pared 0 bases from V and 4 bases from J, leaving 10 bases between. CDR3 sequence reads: CASSQDYIQGANVLTF. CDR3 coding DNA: TGCGCCAGCAGCCAAGATTATATTCAGGGGGCCAACGTCCTGACTTTC.

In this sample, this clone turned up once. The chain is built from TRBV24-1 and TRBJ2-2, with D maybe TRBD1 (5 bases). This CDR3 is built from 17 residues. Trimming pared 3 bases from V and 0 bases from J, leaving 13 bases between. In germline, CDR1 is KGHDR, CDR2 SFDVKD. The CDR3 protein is CATSDPDRPTNTGELFF. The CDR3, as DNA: TGTGCCACCAGTGATCCTGACAGACCAACGAACACCGGGGAGCTGTTTTTT.

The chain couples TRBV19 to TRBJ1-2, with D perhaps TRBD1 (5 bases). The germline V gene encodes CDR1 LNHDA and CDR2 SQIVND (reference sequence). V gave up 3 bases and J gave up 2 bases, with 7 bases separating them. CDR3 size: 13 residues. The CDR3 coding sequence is TGTGCCAGTAGTATCTGGGGCAACTATGGCTACACCTTC. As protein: CASSIWGNYGYTF.

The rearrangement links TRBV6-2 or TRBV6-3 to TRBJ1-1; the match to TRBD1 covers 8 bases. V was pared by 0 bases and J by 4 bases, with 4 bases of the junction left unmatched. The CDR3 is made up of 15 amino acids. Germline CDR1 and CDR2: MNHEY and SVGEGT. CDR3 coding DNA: TGTGCCAGCAGTTACTCGGCCAGGGGGCCCACTGAAGCTTTCTTT. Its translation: CASSYSARGPTEAFF.

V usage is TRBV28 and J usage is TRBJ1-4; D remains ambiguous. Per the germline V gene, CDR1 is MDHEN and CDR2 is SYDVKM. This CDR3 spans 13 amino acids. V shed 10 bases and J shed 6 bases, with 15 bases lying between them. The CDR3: CAIRLQRDEKLFF. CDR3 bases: TGTGCCATCCGGTTGCAACGGGATGAAAAACTGTTTTTT.

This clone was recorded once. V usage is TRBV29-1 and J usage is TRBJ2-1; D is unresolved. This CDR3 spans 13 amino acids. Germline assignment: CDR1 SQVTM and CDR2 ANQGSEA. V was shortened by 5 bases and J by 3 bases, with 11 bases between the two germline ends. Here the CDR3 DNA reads TGCAGCGTTTTAAGAGGTAACTACAATGAGCAGTTCTTC. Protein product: CSVLRGNYNEQFF.

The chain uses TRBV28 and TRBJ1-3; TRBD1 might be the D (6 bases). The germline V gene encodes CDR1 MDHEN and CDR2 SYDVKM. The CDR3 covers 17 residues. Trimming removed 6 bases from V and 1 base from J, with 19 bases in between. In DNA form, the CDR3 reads TGTGCCAGCAGCACAATCTCGGACAGAATATCTGGAAACACCATATATTTT. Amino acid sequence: CASSTISDRISGNTIYF.

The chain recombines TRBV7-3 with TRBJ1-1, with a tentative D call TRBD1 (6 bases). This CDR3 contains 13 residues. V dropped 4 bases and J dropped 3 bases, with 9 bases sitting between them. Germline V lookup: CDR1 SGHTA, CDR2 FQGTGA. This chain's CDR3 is CASSYRADTEAFF. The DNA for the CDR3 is TGTGCCAGCAGCTACAGGGCTGACACTGAAGCTTTCTTT.

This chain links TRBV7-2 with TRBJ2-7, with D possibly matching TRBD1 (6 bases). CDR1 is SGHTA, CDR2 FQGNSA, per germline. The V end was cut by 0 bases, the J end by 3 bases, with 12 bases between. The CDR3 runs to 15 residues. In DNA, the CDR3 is TGTGCCAGCAGCTTAGCAGCCCTAGGGGGCTACGAGCAGTACTTC. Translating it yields CASSLAALGGYEQYF.

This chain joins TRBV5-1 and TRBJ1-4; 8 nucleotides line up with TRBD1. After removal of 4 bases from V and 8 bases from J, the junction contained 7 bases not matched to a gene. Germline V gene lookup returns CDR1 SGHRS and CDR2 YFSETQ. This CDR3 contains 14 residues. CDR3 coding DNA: TGCGCCAGCAGCGAGGACAGGGTAGGAGAAAAACTGTTTTTT. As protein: CASSEDRVGEKLFF.

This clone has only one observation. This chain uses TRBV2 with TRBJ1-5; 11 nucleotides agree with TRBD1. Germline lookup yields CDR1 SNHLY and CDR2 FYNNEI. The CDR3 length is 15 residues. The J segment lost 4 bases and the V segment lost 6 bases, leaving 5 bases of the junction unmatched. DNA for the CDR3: TGTGCCAGCAGCTGGACAGGGGGCTGGAATCAGCCCCAGCATTTT. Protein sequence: CASSWTGGWNQPQHF.